This T cell receptor (beta chain) was identified in a study of T cell responses to AZD1222 COVID-19 vaccine. The study, taken as a whole, reports: It was only a handful of AZD1222 recipients who were seropositive at baseline. Mapped onto spike, vaccine-associated CD4 TCRs spanned it and were dominant at 160-218 and 743-854. Samples come after the peak T cell response, not at day 14. Spike-specific TCR breadth and depth went up after people got two AZD1222 doses.

Note on this clone: The antigen is not known.

Generated by immunoSEQ multiplex PCR, the TCRdb table keeps only in-frame clones and is missing some. The profile shows about 56,000 clones, around nine tenths of them singletons. Losses at the gene ends were 0 bases for V and 3 bases for J; bases not matched to a gene: 1. CDR3 size: 14 residues. Germline V gene lookup returns CDR1 KGHSH and CDR2 LQKENI. The starting material was peripheral blood, obtained 28 days after the second AZD1222 dose. The J gene is TRBJ2-7, the V gene TRBV18, with 8 bases lining up with TRBD1. The origin of this receptor is an adult who received the AZD1222 COVID-19 vaccine. The CDR3 DNA reads as TGTGCCAGCTCACCACCCACAGGGGGCTACGAGCAGTACTTC. It codes for CASSPPTGGYEQYF.